The 7 T cell receptor beta chains below come from one sample, sequenced in a study of blood T cell repertoires in COVID-19. Profiled with immunoSEQ multiplex PCR; TCRdb holds only in-frame clones, not every one. Of around 280,000 clones in the sample, about 90% are singletons; the top ten hold about 1.5%. Sequencing was done on a sample of PBMCs or T cells enriched from blood (not recorded which). Receptors originate from a woman in her late teens or twenties with acute COVID-19.

In this sample, this clone turned up once. The chain recombines TRBV10-1 with TRBJ2-1; 7 bases align to TRBD2. This CDR3 is built from 13 residues. Germline values: CDR1 WNHNN, CDR2 SYGVQD (reference sequence). Trimming cost V 5 bases and J 9 bases; bases outside gene matches: 7. The CDR3 reads CASSSGGLPEQFF. DNA of the CDR3: TGCGCCAGCAGTTCGGGAGGCCTCCCTGAGCAGTTCTTC.

V and J are TRBV14 and TRBJ2-1; TRBD2 matches 8 bases. The V gene's germline CDR1 is SGHDN and CDR2 FVKESK. The V gene end was trimmed by 3 bases and the J gene end by 7 bases; junction bases not matched to a gene: 14. The CDR3 has 17 residues. CDR3 DNA: TGTGCCAGCAGCCAGGAGAAAATAGCGGGAATGATTAATGAGCAGTTCTTC. Translation gives CASSQEKIAGMINEQFF. The full variable domain, its missing parts supplied by reference TRBV14 and TRBJ2-1, is EAGVTQFPSHSVIEKGQTVTLRCDPISGHDNLYWYRRVMGKEIKFLLHFVKESKQDESGMPNNRFLAERTGGTYSTLKVQPAELEDSGVYFCASSQEKIAGMINEQFFGPGTRLTVL.

The chain links TRBV5-1 to TRBJ2-3, with 9 bases fitting TRBD2. V trimming: 2 bases; J trimming: 5 bases; junction bases outside the gene matches: 9. The CDR3 spans 16 residues. CDR1 is SGHRS, CDR2 YFSETQ, per germline. CDR3 coding DNA: TGCGCCAGCAGCTTAGAGGCGGGAGGGCCGAAAGATACGCAGTATTTT. Translation: CASSLEAGGPKDTQYF.

J is TRBJ2-1 and V is TRBV6-5; TRBD2 is a possible D gene (5 bases). With 6 bases removed from V and 1 base from J, the gap between germline ends came to 13 bases. CDR1 and CDR2 from the germline V gene are MNHEY and SVGAGI. This CDR3 spans 15 amino acids. The CDR3 loop is CASSSILASYNEQFF. The CDR3 region has the DNA TGTGCCAGCAGCAGCATTCTAGCTTCCTACAATGAGCAGTTCTTC.

The gene calls are TRBV25-1 and TRBJ2-1; 8 bases are a match to TRBD2. There are 18 residues in the CDR3. Germline-derived CDR1 and CDR2 are MGHDK and SYGVNS. V lost 6 bases, J lost 1 base, and 14 bases stayed unmatched. The chain's CDR3 is CASSPLSGREDSYNEQFF. The CDR3 DNA is TGTGCCAGCAGCCCTCTTTCTGGGCGGGAGGATTCCTACAATGAGCAGTTCTTC.

The J gene is TRBJ2-1, the V gene TRBV2, with 12 bases fitting TRBD2. Germline lookup yields CDR1 SNHLY and CDR2 FYNNEI. J lost 1 base, V lost 6 bases, and 10 bases had no gene match. CDR3 size: 18 residues. CDR3 bases: TGTGCCAGCAGGGCGCTAGCGGGAGGGCTCCTTTCCTACAATGAGCAGTTCTTC. Residues: CASRALAGGLLSYNEQFF.

The V gene is TRBV29-1, the J gene TRBJ2-1, with 8 bases identical to TRBD2. Trimming took 8 bases from V and 8 from J; bases not matched to a gene: 8. CDR3 size: 12 residues. The germline gives CDR1 SQVTM, CDR2 ANQGSEA. This chain's CDR3 is CSLGGRLDEQFF. The DNA for the CDR3 is TGCAGCCTCGGCGGGAGGTTGGATGAGCAGTTCTTC.